These 14 T cell receptor beta chains share one sample of origin, sequenced in a study of tumor-infiltrating lymphocytes in oesophageal squamous cell carcinoma. TCRdb recomputed calls from the PCR reads with MiXCR, one row per CDR3 protein. The table has approximately 15,000 distinct CDR3 sequences, roughly 49% seen once. Sequences were obtained from esophageal tumor tissue. The receptors here all came from a male donor with esophageal squamous cell carcinoma.

This chain links TRBV7-6 with TRBJ2-5; D gene uncertain. Per the germline V gene, CDR1 is SGHVS and CDR2 is FNYEAQ. V lost 3 bases to trimming and J lost 2 bases, with 13 bases between them. This CDR3 region has 15 residues. This CDR3 is CASSLVRTEQETQYF. The CDR3 nucleotides read TGTGCCAGCAGCTTGGTTCGAACAGAACAAGAGACCCAGTACTTC.

The chain carries TRBV7-6 and TRBJ2-5, with D unclear. The J call may be incorrect, as the DNA end agrees better with TRBJ2-1. The CDR3 is made up of 14 amino acids. Germline V gives CDR1 SGHVS, CDR2 FNYEAQ. The CDR3 region has the DNA TGTGCCAGCAGCTCTCTGGGCGTGGAAGAGACCCAGTTCTTC. Protein: CASSSLGVEETQFF.

Points on this clonotype: One end of the junction is discordant with germline, which a read error may explain. The chain couples TRBV5-3 to TRBJ2-1; 7 nucleotides line up with TRBD1. The better agreement between TRBJ1-2 and the DNA end casts doubt on the J call. TRBV5-3 carries the ORF label, with uncertain function. This CDR3 has 14 amino acids. The DNA for the CDR3 is TGTGCCAGCAGCTGGGAGGGGACAGTCTATGGCTACACCTTC. Residues: CASSWEGTVYGYTF.

DNA of the CDR3: TGTGCCAGCAGCCCGGGCTTAAGCACAGATACGCAGTATTTT. Its translation: CASSPGLSTDTQYF. The rearrangement links TRBV7-3 to TRBJ2-3; D ambiguous. The CDR3 totals 14 residues. The V end was cut by 5 bases, the J end by 0 bases, with 9 bases between. Germline V lookup: CDR1 SGHTA, CDR2 FQGTGA.

This clonotype was recorded a few times. This likely comes from a read error, as the CDR3 has no conserved phenylalanine or tryptophan at its end. The DNA is omitted, as the CDR3 cannot be located on it reliably, and the CDR3 follows TCRdb's listing. This chain connects TRBV7-9 to TRBJ2-3; TRBD1 is the table's D call and was not checked against the DNA. The V gene's germline CDR1 is SEHNR and CDR2 FQNEAQ (reference sequence). The CDR3 region is 15 residues in length, termini included. The chain's CDR3 is CASISTGGNEQFFGP.

V is TRBV7-3 and J is TRBJ1-1; D perhaps matches TRBD1 (6 bases). Germline CDR1 is SGHTA and CDR2 is FQGTGA. The V end was cut by 5 bases, the J end by 0 bases, with 13 bases between. This CDR3 comprises 15 residues. This chain's CDR3 is CASSHTGGLNTEAFF. The CDR3, as DNA: TGTGCCAGCAGCCACACCGGGGGGCTGAACACTGAAGCTTTCTTT.

This clonotype was seen more than once but under ten times. The rearrangement joins TRBV6-1 to TRBJ2-5; D uncertain. The CDR3 covers 17 residues. The germline gives CDR1 MNHNS, CDR2 SASEGT. The ends were cut back, 3 bases at V and 1 base at J, with 18 bases in the middle. The CDR3 spells CASSDNYRRKPQETQYF. CDR3 nucleotide sequence: TGTGCCAGCAGTGATAATTATCGGAGAAAACCCCAAGAGACCCAGTACTTC.

V is TRBV18 and J is TRBJ2-5; D gene ambiguous. The end of the DNA fits TRBJ2-1 better, so the J call may be wrong. The CDR3 has 13 residues. Germline V lookup: CDR1 KGHSH, CDR2 LQKENI. The CDR3 sequence: CASSRTEYNEQFF. The CDR3 DNA sequence: TGTGCCAGCTCTAGGACCGAATACAATGAGCAGTTCTTC.

This clonotype was detected a few times. The V call is TRBV7-8, the J call TRBJ2-5, with 9 bases matching TRBD1. The DNA end lines up better with TRBJ2-7; the J call may be wrong. Germline CDR1 reads SGHVS; CDR2 reads FQNEAQ. This CDR3 has 16 amino acids. The CDR3 DNA reads TGTGCCAGCAGCCCCCTCGCCGGGACAGGGTCGTACGAGCAGTACTTC. As protein: CASSPLAGTGSYEQYF.

This sequence joins TRBV10-3 and TRBJ2-3; D unresolved. The germline gives CDR1 ENHRY, CDR2 SYGVKD. CDR3 length: 15 amino acids. The V and J ends lost 6 bases and 2 bases respectively, with 15 bases between them. DNA for the CDR3: TGTGCCATCAGGGATATTATGGGAAACACAGATACGCAGTATTTT. Protein: CAIRDIMGNTDTQYF.

Of note for this clonotype: The CDR3 carries no conserved terminal phenylalanine or tryptophan, so it likely arises from a read error. Because the CDR3's place on the DNA is in doubt, the DNA is left out and the CDR3 is given as listed by TCRdb. This chain joins TRBV4-1 and TRBJ2-7. CDR1 is MGHRA, CDR2 YSYEKL, per germline. The CDR3 sequence runs 9 residues, both termini included. This CDR3 reads CASSPLSLT.

The rearrangement links TRBV6-1 to TRBJ2-5; D is unclear. The end of the DNA is better explained by TRBJ1-2, so the J call may be wrong. This CDR3 is 11 amino acids long. The germline CDR1 and CDR2 sequences are MNHNS and SASEGT. In DNA, the CDR3 is TGTGCCAGCAGTGACCTCTATGGCTACACCTTC. Its protein is CASSDLYGYTF.

The CDR3: CASSLFSGGSYNEQFF. The CDR3 coding sequence is TGTGCCAGCAGCTTATTTTCCGGCGGGAGCTACAATGAGCAGTTCTTC. V is TRBV7-9 and J is TRBJ1-1; 7 nucleotides line up with TRBD2. The DNA matches TRBJ2-1 better at its end, which makes the J call doubtful. The germline gives CDR1 SEHNR, CDR2 FQNEAQ (reference sequence). CDR3 length: 16 amino acids.

CDR3 coding DNA: TGTGCCAGCAGTAGGGACAGGGACTACGAGCAGTACTTC. It codes for CASSRDRDYEQYF. The chain is built from TRBV2 and TRBJ2-7; 9 bases are a match to TRBD1. V dropped 5 bases and J dropped 3; count of bases not matched to a gene: 2. Germline V gene sequence: CDR1 SNHLY, CDR2 FYNNEI. The CDR3 length is 13 residues.